Only a few counts were recorded for the clone carrying this T cell receptor beta chain. The CDR3 runs 12 residues. V shed 6 bases and J shed 5 bases, with 10 bases lying between them. Germline CDR1 reads MNHNY; CDR2 reads SVGAGI (reference sequence). This record comes from a study of shared clonotypes between healthy human individuals. Everyone who donated was a Caucasian adult who lived in Nashville, Tennessee. Deep was the level used in running the assay. Genomic DNA of each subset was evenly split across several immunoSEQ plates. Ten immunoSEQ deep assay plates held the unsorted PBMC DNA. Here immunoSEQ multiplex PCR was the method, and the copy in TCRdb shows in-frame clones only, minus some. The table has approximately 500,000 clones, about 72% seen once; the top ten hold approximately 12%.

Sequencing input: PBMCs. The V and J genes are TRBV6-6 and TRBJ2-5, with D unclear. This TCR was sampled from a woman in her thirties or forties in good health. Some clones in this sample may be carry-over from other donors' samples. CDR3 nucleotide sequence: TGTGCCAGCAGCCCCAATTTCGAGACCCAGTACTTC. Protein sequence: CASSPNFETQYF.